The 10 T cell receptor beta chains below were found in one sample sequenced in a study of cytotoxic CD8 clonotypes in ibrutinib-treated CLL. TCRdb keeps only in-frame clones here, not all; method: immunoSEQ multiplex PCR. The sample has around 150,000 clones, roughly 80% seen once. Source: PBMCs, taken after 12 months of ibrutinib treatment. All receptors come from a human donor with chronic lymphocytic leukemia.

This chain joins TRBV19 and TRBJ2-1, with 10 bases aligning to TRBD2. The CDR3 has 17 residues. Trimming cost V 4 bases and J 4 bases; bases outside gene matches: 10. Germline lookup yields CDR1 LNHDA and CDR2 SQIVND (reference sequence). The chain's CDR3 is CASSSGTSEIRYNEQFF. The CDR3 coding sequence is TGTGCCAGTAGTAGCGGGACTAGCGAAATTCGGTACAATGAGCAGTTCTTC. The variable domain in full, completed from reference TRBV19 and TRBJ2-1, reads DGGITQSPKYLFRKEGQNVTLSCEQNLNHDAMYWYRQDPGQGLRLIYYSQIVNDFQKGDIAEGYSVSREKKESFPLTVTSAQKNPTAFYLCASSSGTSEIRYNEQFFGPGTRLTVL.

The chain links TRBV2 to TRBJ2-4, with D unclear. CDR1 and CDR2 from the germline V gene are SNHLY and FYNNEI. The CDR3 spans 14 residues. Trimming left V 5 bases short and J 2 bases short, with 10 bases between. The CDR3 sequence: CASSFLTTKNIQYF. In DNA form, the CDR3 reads TGTGCCAGCAGTTTTCTGACAACCAAAAACATTCAGTACTTC.

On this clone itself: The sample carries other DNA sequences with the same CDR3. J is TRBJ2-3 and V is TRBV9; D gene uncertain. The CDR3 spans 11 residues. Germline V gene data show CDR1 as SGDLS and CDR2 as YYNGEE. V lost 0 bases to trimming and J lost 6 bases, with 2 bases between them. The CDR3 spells CASSVGDTQYF. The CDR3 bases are TGTGCCAGCAGCGTAGGGGATACGCAGTATTTT.

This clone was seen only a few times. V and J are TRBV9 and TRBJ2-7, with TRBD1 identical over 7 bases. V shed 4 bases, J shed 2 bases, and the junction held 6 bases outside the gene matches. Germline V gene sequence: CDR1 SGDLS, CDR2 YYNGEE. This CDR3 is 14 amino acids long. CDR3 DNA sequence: TGTGCCAGCAGCCCCCGGGACAGTGCCTACGAGCAGTACTTC. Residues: CASSPRDSAYEQYF.

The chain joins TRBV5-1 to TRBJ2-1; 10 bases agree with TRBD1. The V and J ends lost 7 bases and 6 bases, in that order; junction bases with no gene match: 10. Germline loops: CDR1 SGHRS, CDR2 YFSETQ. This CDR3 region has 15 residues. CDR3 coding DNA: TGCGCCAGCGGATCGGGACAGGGGATTTTCAATGAGCAGTTCTTC. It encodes CASGSGQGIFNEQFF.

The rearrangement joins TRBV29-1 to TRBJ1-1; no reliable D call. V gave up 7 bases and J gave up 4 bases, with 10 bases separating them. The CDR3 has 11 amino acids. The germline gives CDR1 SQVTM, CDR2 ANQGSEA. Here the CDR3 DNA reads TGCAGCGCGGGTTTTGGCACTGAAGCTTTCTTT. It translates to CSAGFGTEAFF.

CDR3: CASSPSFNSYNEQFF. Written as DNA, the CDR3 is TGTGCCAGCAGCCCAAGCTTTAACTCCTACAATGAGCAGTTCTTC. The chain links TRBV28 to TRBJ2-1, with D hard to call. The CDR3 contains 15 residues. V was shortened by 6 bases and J by 0 bases, with 12 bases between the two germline ends. The germline V gene has CDR1 MDHEN and CDR2 SYDVKM.

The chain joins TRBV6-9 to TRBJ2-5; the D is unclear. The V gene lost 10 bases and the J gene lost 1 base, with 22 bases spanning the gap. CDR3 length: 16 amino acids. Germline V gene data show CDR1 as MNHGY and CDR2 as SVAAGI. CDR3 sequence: CATSSPAWPTQETQYF. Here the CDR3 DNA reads TGTGCCACCTCTTCGCCCGCGTGGCCTACCCAAGAGACCCAGTACTTC.

The CDR3 bases are TGTGCCAGCCAAGTTGGACAGGACAATGAGCAGTTCTTC. Its protein product is CASQVGQDNEQFF. The rearrangement uses TRBV18 and TRBJ2-1; TRBD1 aligns across 7 bases. The CDR3 is made up of 13 amino acids. Unmatched junction bases numbered 6, after V lost 8 bases and J lost 5 bases. CDR1 is KGHSH, CDR2 LQKENI, per germline.

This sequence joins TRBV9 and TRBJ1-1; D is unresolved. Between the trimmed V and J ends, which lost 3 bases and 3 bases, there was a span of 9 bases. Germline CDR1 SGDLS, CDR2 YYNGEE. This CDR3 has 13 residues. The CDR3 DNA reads TGTGCCAGCAGCGCCGATAAGTACACTGAAGCTTTCTTT. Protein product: CASSADKYTEAFF.